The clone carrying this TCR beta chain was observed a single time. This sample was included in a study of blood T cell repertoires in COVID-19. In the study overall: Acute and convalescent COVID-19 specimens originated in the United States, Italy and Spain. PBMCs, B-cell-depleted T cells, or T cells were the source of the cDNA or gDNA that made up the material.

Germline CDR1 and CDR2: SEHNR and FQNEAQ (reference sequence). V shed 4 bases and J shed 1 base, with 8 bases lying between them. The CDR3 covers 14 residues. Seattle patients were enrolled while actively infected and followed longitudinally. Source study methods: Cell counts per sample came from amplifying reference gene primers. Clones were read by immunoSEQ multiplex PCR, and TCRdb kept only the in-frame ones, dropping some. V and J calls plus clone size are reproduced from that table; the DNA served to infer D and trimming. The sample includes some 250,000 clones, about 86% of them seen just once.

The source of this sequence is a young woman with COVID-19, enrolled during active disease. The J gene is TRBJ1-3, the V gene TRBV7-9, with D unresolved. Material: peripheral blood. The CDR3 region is CASSWRISGNTIYF. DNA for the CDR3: TGTGCCAGCAGCTGGAGAATATCTGGAAACACCATATATTTT.